The present T cell receptor beta chain was sequenced within a study of blood T cell repertoires in COVID-19. The method was immunoSEQ multiplex PCR; TCRdb's version includes in-frame clones alone and lacks a portion of them. The data hold some 350,000 clones, with around 83% observed a single time. This CDR3 is built from 15 residues. Germline V gives CDR1 SGHTA, CDR2 FQGTGA. The V gene end was trimmed by 3 bases and the J gene end by 5 bases; junction bases not matched to a gene: 7. The chain employs TRBV7-3 and TRBJ2-1, with TRBD2 identical over 7 bases. What was sequenced was peripheral blood. This clonotype was obtained from a man aged 25-45 years with active or convalescent COVID-19. The CDR3 loop reads CASSLSGLVDNEQFF. The CDR3 DNA follows: TGTGCCAGCAGCTTGTCCGGACTAGTTGACAATGAGCAGTTCTTC.